This entry is about one T cell receptor (beta chain). These data come from a study of blood T cell repertoires in COVID-19. On the study more broadly: Collection of acute and convalescent COVID-19 samples took place in the United States, Italy and Spain. The cDNA or gDNA used as material had been derived from T cells, B-cell-depleted T cells, or PBMCs.

CDR3 length equals 14 residues. Trimming took 6 bases from V and 1 from J, leaving 10 bases between them. Germline values: CDR1 LNHDA, CDR2 SQIVND (reference sequence). Original data processing: Amplification with reference gene primers provided the estimates of nucleated cell counts. TCRdb keeps only in-frame clones here, not all; method: immunoSEQ multiplex PCR. V, J and clone size are those of that table, while D and trimming were read from the DNA. The table has about 110,000 clones, roughly nine tenths seen once. The TCR sequence derives from a man in his forties with active or convalescent COVID-19. The chain employs TRBV19 and TRBJ1-5, with a tentative D call TRBD1 (6 bases). Material: peripheral blood. CDR3 nucleotides: TGTGCCAGTAGCAACAGGGAGAGCAATCAGCCCCAGCATTTT. Protein sequence: CASSNRESNQPQHF.